Below are 19 T cell receptor beta chains sequenced from a single sample in a study of vaccination and CD4 T cells after COVID-19. Stated treatment: roughly 10-day PBMC culture with coronavirus spike peptide pools or control peptides (ViraFEST assay). Researchers used the Oncomine TCR Beta short-read assay to sequence DNA from cultured CD4+ T cells. One entry per CDR3 protein results from TCRdb running MiXCR on the PCR reads. The repertoire holds around 13,000 distinct CDR3 sequences, with roughly 74% as singletons. Their antigen targets remain unknown. The sequencing here drew on CD4+ T cells from blood, cultured in vitro, taken after SARS-CoV-2 vaccination. Receptor source: a human donor who received a COVID-19 vaccine.

V usage is TRBV24-1 and J usage is TRBJ1-1; D gene uncertain. The CDR3 is 15 amino acids. Germline loops: CDR1 KGHDR, CDR2 SFDVKD. V was trimmed by 5 bases and J by 1 base, leaving 13 bases between them. CDR3 residues: CATSVPDWPNTEAFF. Written as DNA, the CDR3 is TGTGCCACCAGTGTTCCGGACTGGCCGAACACTGAAGCTTTCTTT.

This clonotype is termed large. This chain joins TRBV20-1 and TRBJ1-1; D perhaps matches TRBD1 (5 bases). The CDR3 has 14 amino acids. CDR1 DFQATT and CDR2 SNEGSKA come from the germline V gene (reference sequence). Trimming shortened V by 5 bases and J by 4 bases, and 17 bases separated the two germline ends. The chain's CDR3 is CSALHRFGRTEAFF. CDR3 in DNA: TGCAGTGCTCTACACAGGTTCGGGCGCACTGAAGCTTTCTTT.

V gene TRBV4-2 combines with J gene TRBJ2-2; D ambiguous. The V end was cut by 0 bases, the J end by 3 bases, with 11 bases between. CDR1 is LGHNA and CDR2 is YNFKEQ in the germline V gene. CDR3 length equals 16 residues. The CDR3 loop reads CASSQDVAVYTGELFF. For the CDR3, the DNA is TGTGCCAGCAGCCAAGATGTTGCTGTGTACACCGGGGAGCTGTTTTTT.

V gene TRBV19 combines with J gene TRBJ2-1, with TRBD1 matching 9 bases. J lost 4 bases, V lost 3 bases, and 4 bases had no gene match. Germline lookup yields CDR1 LNHDA and CDR2 SQIVND (reference sequence). The CDR3 is 15 amino acids. The CDR3 bases are TGTGCCAGTAGTATGGGGACAGGGCGATACAATGAGCAGTTCTTC. It codes for CASSMGTGRYNEQFF.

V usage is TRBV7-7 and J usage is TRBJ2-2, with a tentative D call TRBD2 (5 bases). The CDR3 extends over 13 amino acids. Looked up from germline, CDR1 is SSHAT and CDR2 is FNYEAQ (reference sequence). The ends were cut back, 5 bases at V and 6 bases at J, with 10 bases in the middle. The CDR3 here is CASSTLASGELFF. The CDR3 DNA follows: TGTGCCAGCAGCACCTTAGCGTCCGGGGAGCTGTTTTTT. Together with reference TRBV7-7 and TRBJ2-2, the CDR3 gives the full variable domain: GAGVSQSPRYKVTKRGQDVTLRCDPISSHATLYWYQQALGQGPEFLTYFNYEAQPDKSGLPSDRFSAERPEGSISTLTIQRTEQRDSAMYRCASSTLASGELFFGEGSRLTVL.

The V gene is TRBV6-1, the J gene TRBJ1-1; 11 bases are a match to TRBD1. The junction had 4 bases not matched to a gene; V was cut back by 6 bases and J by 4 bases. Germline-derived CDR1 and CDR2 are MNHNS and SASEGT. The CDR3 totals 14 residues. The CDR3 loop is CASRKDRGPTEAFF. The CDR3 nucleotides are TGTGCCAGCAGGAAGGACAGGGGGCCCACTGAAGCTTTCTTT.

The chain joins TRBV30 to TRBJ1-3, with D perhaps matching TRBD1 (5 bases). The V end was cut by 1 base, the J end by 4 bases, with 11 bases between. The CDR3 spans 14 residues. From germline, CDR1 is GTSNPN and CDR2 SVGIG (reference sequence). Here the CDR3 reads CAWSGAGAGNTIYF. The CDR3 DNA reads TGTGCCTGGAGTGGGGCCGGGGCAGGAAACACCATATATTTT.

Relative to its sample, this clonotype is medium-sized. V usage is TRBV5-4 and J usage is TRBJ2-5; 9 nucleotides align to TRBD2. CDR1 SGHNT and CDR2 YYREEE come from the germline V gene (reference sequence). The length of the CDR3 is 16 residues. J lost 5 bases, V lost 0 bases, and 8 bases had no gene match. This CDR3 reads CASSLAAGGDTETQYF. The DNA for the CDR3 is TGTGCCAGCAGCTTGGCCGCGGGGGGGGATACGGAGACCCAGTACTTC.

This clonotype was detected a few times. The rearrangement joins TRBV20-1 to TRBJ2-3; 10 bases map to TRBD1. The germline V gene encodes CDR1 DFQATT and CDR2 SNEGSKA (reference sequence). The V segment lost 5 bases and the J segment 4 bases; nucleotides outside the gene matches: 3. The CDR3 is made up of 13 amino acids. CDR3 residues: CSAPDRGPDTQYF. The CDR3 DNA reads TGCAGTGCTCCCGACAGGGGGCCAGATACGCAGTATTTT.

The chain recombines TRBV9 with TRBJ2-3; D is uncertain. Germline lookup yields CDR1 SGDLS and CDR2 YYNGEE. CDR3 length: 13 amino acids. Trimming removed 0 bases at V and 5 bases at J, with 7 bases between. The CDR3 region has the DNA TGTGCCAGCAGCGTAGCTGGTGTAGATACGCAGTATTTT. It yields the protein CASSVAGVDTQYF.

V gene TRBV6-1 combines with J gene TRBJ1-4, with 9 nucleotides matching TRBD1. V lost 6 bases and J lost 6; bases outside the gene matches: 2. The length of the CDR3 is 13 residues. Germline CDR1 MNHNS, CDR2 SASEGT. CDR3 loop: CASSGDRDEKLFF. The CDR3 region has the DNA TGTGCCAGCAGCGGGGACAGGGATGAAAAACTGTTTTTT.

This chain joins TRBV20-1 and TRBJ2-2; D not certain. This CDR3 spans 13 amino acids. The V gene lost 5 bases and the J gene lost 5 bases, with 12 bases spanning the gap. In germline, CDR1 is DFQATT, CDR2 SNEGSKA (reference sequence). CDR3 coding DNA: TGCAGTGCTCCAAGTTCGGGTACCGGGGAGCTGTTTTTT. Translated, it gives CSAPSSGTGELFF.

The gene calls are TRBV7-8 and TRBJ1-1; 7 bases line up with TRBD1. This CDR3 comprises 15 residues. The germline CDR1 and CDR2 sequences are SGHVS and FQNEAQ. Losses at the gene ends were 5 bases for V and 1 base for J; bases not matched to a gene: 7. The CDR3 spells CASSDTGATNTEAFF. As DNA, the CDR3 is TGTGCCAGCAGCGACACAGGGGCCACGAACACTGAAGCTTTCTTT.

This chain uses TRBV6-1 with TRBJ2-3, with D unresolved. The V end was cut by 6 bases, the J end by 0 bases, with 10 bases between. CDR3 length: 14 residues. CDR1 MNHNS and CDR2 SASEGT come from the germline V gene. The CDR3 loop is CASSDMWSTDTQYF. In nucleotides, the CDR3 is TGTGCCAGCAGCGACATGTGGAGCACAGATACGCAGTATTTT.

This clonotype showed up just once. V is TRBV2 and J is TRBJ1-6, with TRBD1 matching 8 bases. The V segment lost 7 bases and the J segment 5 bases; nucleotides outside the gene matches: 7. The CDR3 has 15 residues. The germline gives CDR1 SNHLY, CDR2 FYNNEI. The CDR3 is CASTARTGNNSPLHF. The CDR3 region has the DNA TGTGCCAGCACCGCACGGACAGGGAATAATTCACCCCTCCACTTT.

The rearrangement uses TRBV12-3 or TRBV12-4 and TRBJ1-4; 11 nucleotides align to TRBD1. V lost 8 bases and J lost 12; bases outside the gene matches: 14. There are 15 residues in the CDR3. The CDR3 loop reads CASGPRTGGIRELFF. CDR3 sequence (DNA): TGTGCCAGCGGCCCGCGGACAGGGGGCATCAGAGAACTGTTTTTT.

The CDR3 bases are TGTGCCTGGAGTGTTCTGGGGACATCGAATTCACCCCTCCACTTT. Translating it yields CAWSVLGTSNSPLHF. The chain combines TRBV30 with TRBJ1-6, with TRBD1 as a possible D gene (6 bases). This CDR3 is 15 amino acids long. In germline, CDR1 is GTSNPN, CDR2 SVGIG (reference sequence). V dropped 0 bases and J dropped 7 bases, with 13 bases sitting between them. The variable domain in full, completed from reference TRBV30 and TRBJ1-6, reads SQTIHQWPATLVQPVGSPLSLECTVEGTSNPNLYWYRQAAGRGLQLLFYSVGIGQISSEVPQNLSASRPQDRQFILSSKKLLLSDSGFYLCAWSVLGTSNSPLHFGNGTRLTVT.

The genes are TRBV7-2 and TRBJ2-2; D uncertain. The ends were cut back, 1 base at V and 7 bases at J, with 7 bases in the middle. The germline CDR1 and CDR2 sequences are SGHTA and FQGNSA. The CDR3 has 13 amino acids. The CDR3 reads CASSLGPIGELFF. CDR3 sequence (DNA): TGTGCCAGCAGCTTAGGACCGATCGGGGAGCTGTTTTTT. Variable domain in full (rest from reference TRBV7-2 and TRBJ2-2): GAGVSQSPSNKVTEKGKDVELRCDPISGHTALYWYRQSLGQGLEFLIYFQGNSAPDKSGLPSDRFSAERTGGSVSTLTIQRTQQEDSAVYLCASSLGPIGELFFGEGSRLTVL.

The gene calls are TRBV6-7 and TRBJ1-2, with D unresolved. TRBV6-7 is an ORF, and what it does is uncertain. Trimming cost V 0 bases and J 5 bases, with 28 bases left between them. The CDR3 consists of 20 residues. The CDR3 reads CASSYSTSVSVPHRGYGYTF. The CDR3 DNA follows: TGTGCCAGCAGTTACTCGACGTCGGTATCGGTTCCGCATCGCGGTTATGGCTACACCTTC.